The sequence of this TCR beta chain was determined in a study of blood T cell repertoires in COVID-19. Study background: Italy, Spain and the United States were the sources of the convalescent and acute COVID-19 samples. Sources were T cells, B-cell-depleted T cells, or PBMCs; the material itself was cDNA or gDNA.

Original processing methods: Amplification of reference gene primers provided the estimated nucleated cell counts. The protocol was immunoSEQ multiplex PCR, while the TCRdb copy is restricted to in-frame clones and leaves out a portion. D and trimming were read from the DNA, whereas the V and J calls and clone size are those reported in that table. Seen here are some 200,000 clones, 65% to 85% observed once, and the top ten hold roughly 1.3%. The CDR3 spans 14 residues. V was pared by 6 bases and J by 0 bases, with 9 bases between. In germline, CDR1 is SNHLY, CDR2 FYNNEI. The genes are TRBV2 and TRBJ1-3; D call uncertain. The sequenced sample consisted of peripheral blood. The receptor's source is a woman in her twenties or thirties with COVID-19, enrolled during active disease. DNA for the CDR3: TGTGCCAGCAGCCCGCGGGTCTCTGGAAACACCATATATTTT. Amino acid sequence: CASSPRVSGNTIYF.